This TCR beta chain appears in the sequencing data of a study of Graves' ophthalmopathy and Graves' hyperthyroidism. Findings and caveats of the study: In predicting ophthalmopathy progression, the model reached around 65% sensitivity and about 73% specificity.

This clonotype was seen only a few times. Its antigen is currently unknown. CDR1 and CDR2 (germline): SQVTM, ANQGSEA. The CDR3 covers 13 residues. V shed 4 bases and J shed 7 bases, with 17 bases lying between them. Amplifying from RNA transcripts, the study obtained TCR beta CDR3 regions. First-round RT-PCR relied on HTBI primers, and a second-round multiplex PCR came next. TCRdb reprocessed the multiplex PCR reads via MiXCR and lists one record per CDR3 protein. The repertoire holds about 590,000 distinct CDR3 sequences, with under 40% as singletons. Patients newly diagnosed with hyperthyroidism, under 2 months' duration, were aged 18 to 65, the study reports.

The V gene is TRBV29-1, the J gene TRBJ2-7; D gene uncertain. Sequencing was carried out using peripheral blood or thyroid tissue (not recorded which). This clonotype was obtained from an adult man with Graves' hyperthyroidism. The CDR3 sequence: CSVATFFSKEQYF. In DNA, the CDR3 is TGCAGCGTTGCAACGTTTTTTTCAAAGGAGCAGTACTTC.